This T cell receptor (beta chain) was sequenced for a study of shared clonotypes between healthy human individuals. Clones were read by immunoSEQ multiplex PCR, and TCRdb kept only the in-frame ones, dropping some. The data show 2,500,000 or so clones, with around 93% seen just once and more than 0.35% held by the top ten. This clone was found once. Its target is unknown. Those who donated, Caucasian adults without exception, all lived in Nashville, Tennessee. V lost 9 bases and J lost 2; bases outside the gene matches: 9. Germline CDR1 reads MNHNS; CDR2 reads SASEGT. There are 15 residues in the CDR3. Study conclusions and caveats: Specimens sampled were limited to blood, with tissue repertoires likely differing.

This chain uses TRBV6-1 with TRBJ2-2, with 7 nucleotides matching TRBD1. Sequenced: naive CD4+ T cells from PBMCs. As for subset: CD45RA+ positively selected. The TCR sequence derives from a man in his late teens or twenties in good health. Some clones in this sample may be carry-over from other donors' samples. The CDR3 reads CASCWGQINTGELFF. In DNA, the CDR3 is TGTGCCAGTTGTTGGGGACAGATCAACACCGGGGAGCTGTTTTTT.